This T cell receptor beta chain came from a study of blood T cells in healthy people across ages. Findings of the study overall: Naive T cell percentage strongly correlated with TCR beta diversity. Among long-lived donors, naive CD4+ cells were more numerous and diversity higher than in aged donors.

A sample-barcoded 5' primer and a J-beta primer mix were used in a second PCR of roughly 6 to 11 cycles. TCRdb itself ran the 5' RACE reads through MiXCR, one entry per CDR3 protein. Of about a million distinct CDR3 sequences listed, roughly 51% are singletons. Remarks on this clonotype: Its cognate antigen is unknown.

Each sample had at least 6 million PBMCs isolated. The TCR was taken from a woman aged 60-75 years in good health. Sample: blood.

The CDR3 loop reads CASSPEDFPRRSGANVLTF. The CDR3 region has the DNA TGTGCCAGCAGCCCTGAGGACTTCCCACGGCGTTCTGGGGCCAACGTCCTGACTTTC. The chain links TRBV7-3 to TRBJ2-6; a weak D match, TRBD2 (5 bases). Germline V CDR1 and CDR2: SGHTA, FQGTGA. V lost 5 bases to trimming and J lost 1 base, with 21 bases between them. The CDR3 covers 19 residues.